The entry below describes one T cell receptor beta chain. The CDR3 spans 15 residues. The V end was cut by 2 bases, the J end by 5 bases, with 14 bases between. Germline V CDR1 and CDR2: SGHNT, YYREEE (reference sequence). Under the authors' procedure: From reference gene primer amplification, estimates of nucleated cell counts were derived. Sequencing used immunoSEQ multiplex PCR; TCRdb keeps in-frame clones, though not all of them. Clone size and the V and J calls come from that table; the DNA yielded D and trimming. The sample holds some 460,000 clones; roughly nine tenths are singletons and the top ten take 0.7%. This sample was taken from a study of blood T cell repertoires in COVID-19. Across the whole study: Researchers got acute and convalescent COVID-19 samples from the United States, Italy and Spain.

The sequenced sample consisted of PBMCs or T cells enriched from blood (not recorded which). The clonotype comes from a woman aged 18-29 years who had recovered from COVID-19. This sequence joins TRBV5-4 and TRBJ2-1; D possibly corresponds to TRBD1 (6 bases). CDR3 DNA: TGTGCCAGCAGCTTCAGCAGGGGACGAAACAATGAGCAGTTCTTC. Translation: CASSFSRGRNNEQFF.